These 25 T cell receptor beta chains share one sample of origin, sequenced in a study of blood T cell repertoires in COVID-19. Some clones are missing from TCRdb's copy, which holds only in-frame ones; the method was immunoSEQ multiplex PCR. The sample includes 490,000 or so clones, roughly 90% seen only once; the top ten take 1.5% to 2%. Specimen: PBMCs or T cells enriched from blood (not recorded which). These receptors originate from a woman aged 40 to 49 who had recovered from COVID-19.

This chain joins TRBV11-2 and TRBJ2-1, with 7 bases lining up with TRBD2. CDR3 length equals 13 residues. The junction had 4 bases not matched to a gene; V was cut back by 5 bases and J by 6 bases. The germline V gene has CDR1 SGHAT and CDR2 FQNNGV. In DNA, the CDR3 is TGTGCCAGCAGCCCTAGCGGTATCAATGAGCAGTTCTTC. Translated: CASSPSGINEQFF.

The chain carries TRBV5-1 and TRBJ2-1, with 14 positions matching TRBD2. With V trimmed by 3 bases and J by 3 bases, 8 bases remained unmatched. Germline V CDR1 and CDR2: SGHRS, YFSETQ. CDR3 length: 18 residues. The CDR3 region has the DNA TGCGCCAGCAGCTCTTTCGGGACTAGCGGGAGCCACTACAATGAGCAGTTCTTC. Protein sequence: CASSSFGTSGSHYNEQFF.

CDR3 nucleotides: TGTGCCAGCAGTGCGCGCAGGGTGGAAAGAATGAATGAAAAACTGTTTTTT. Translation: CASSARRVERMNEKLFF. V is TRBV6-1 and J is TRBJ1-4; D is possibly TRBD1 (5 bases). Germline V lookup: CDR1 MNHNS, CDR2 SASEGT. V was pared by 4 bases and J by 5 bases, with 20 bases between. The CDR3 runs to 17 residues.

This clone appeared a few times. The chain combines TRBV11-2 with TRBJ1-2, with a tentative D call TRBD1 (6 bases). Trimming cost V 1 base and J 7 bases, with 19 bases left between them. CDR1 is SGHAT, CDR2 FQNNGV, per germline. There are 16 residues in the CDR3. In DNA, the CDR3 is TGTGCCAGCAGCTTAGTTAGGGGCAGGGGCGAGTCTGGCTACACCTTC. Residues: CASSLVRGRGESGYTF.

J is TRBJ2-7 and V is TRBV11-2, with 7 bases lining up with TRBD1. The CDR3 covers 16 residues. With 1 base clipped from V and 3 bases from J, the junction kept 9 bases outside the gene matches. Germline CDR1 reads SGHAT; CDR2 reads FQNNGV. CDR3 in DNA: TGTGCCAGCAGCTTAGCGTCAGGGGGATCCCTCTACGAGCAGTACTTC. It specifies CASSLASGGSLYEQYF.

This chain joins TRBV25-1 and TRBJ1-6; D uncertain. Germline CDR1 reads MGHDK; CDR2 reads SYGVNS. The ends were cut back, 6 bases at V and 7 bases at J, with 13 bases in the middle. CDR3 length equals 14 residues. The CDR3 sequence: CASSGGLLNSPLHF. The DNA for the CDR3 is TGTGCCAGCAGCGGCGGACTCCTAAATTCACCCCTCCACTTT.

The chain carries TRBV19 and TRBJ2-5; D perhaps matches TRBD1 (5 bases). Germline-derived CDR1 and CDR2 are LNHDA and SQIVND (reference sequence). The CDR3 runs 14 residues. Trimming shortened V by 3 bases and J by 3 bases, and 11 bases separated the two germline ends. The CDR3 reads CASSMVAGKETQYF. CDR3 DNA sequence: TGTGCCAGTAGTATGGTGGCAGGGAAAGAGACCCAGTACTTC.

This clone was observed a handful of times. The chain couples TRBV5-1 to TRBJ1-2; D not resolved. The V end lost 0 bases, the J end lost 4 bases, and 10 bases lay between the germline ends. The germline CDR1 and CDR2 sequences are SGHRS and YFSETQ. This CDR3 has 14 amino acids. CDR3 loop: CASSLGGALYGYTF. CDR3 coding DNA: TGCGCCAGCAGCTTGGGCGGAGCCCTCTATGGCTACACCTTC.

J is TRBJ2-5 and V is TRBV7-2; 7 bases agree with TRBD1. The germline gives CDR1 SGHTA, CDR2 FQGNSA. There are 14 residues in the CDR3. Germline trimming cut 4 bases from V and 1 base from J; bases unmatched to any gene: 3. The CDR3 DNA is TGTGCCAGCAGCTCGCGACAGGGCCAAGAGACCCAGTACTTC. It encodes CASSSRQGQETQYF.

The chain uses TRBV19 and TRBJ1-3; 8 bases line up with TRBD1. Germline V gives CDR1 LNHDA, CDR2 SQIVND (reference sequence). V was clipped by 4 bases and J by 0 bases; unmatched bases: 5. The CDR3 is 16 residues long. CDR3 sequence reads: CASSTRGQASGNTIYF. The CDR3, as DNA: TGTGCCAGTAGTACCCGGGGACAGGCCTCTGGAAACACCATATATTTT.

CDR3 region: CASSALPGVFGEAFF. CDR3 DNA sequence: TGTGCCAGTAGCGCACTCCCGGGAGTTTTCGGTGAAGCTTTCTTT. The gene calls are TRBV19 and TRBJ1-1; D not resolved. The ends were cut back, 6 bases at V and 7 bases at J, with 21 bases in the middle. The CDR3 has 15 amino acids. Germline V gene lookup returns CDR1 LNHDA and CDR2 SQIVND (reference sequence).

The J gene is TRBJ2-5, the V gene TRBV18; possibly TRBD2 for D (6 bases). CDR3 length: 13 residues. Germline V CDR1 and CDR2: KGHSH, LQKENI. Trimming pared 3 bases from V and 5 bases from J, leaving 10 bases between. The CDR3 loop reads CASSPGLRETQYF. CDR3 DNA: TGTGCCAGCTCACCGGGACTCCGGGAGACCCAGTACTTC.

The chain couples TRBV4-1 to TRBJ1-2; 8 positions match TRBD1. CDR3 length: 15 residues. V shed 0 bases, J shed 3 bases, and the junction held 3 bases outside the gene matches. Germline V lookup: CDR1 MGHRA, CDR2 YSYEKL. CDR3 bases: TGCGCCAGCAGCCAAGAGGGACAGGCGCACTATGGCTACACCTTC. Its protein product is CASSQEGQAHYGYTF.

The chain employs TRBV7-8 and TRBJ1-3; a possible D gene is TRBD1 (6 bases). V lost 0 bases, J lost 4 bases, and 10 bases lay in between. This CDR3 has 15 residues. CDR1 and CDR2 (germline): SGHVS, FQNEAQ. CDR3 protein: CASSLAGAQGNTIYF. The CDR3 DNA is TGTGCCAGCAGCTTAGCGGGGGCGCAGGGAAACACCATATATTTT.

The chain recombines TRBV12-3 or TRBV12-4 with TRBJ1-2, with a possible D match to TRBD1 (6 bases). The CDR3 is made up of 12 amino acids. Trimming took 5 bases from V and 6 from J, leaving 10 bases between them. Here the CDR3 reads CASSLRQDGYTF. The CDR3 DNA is TGTGCCAGCAGTCTGCGACAGGATGGCTACACCTTC.

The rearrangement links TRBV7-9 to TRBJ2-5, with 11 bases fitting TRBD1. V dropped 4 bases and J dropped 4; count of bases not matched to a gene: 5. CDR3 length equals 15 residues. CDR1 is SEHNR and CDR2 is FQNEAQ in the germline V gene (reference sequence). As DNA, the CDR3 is TGTGCCAGCAGCTGGACAGGGGGCGGAAGAGAGACCCAGTACTTC. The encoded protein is CASSWTGGGRETQYF.

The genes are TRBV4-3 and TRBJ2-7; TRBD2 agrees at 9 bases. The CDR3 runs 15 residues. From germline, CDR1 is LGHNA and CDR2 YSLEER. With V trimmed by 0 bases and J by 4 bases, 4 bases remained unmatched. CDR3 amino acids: CASSQEGLARYEQYF. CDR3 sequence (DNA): TGCGCCAGCAGCCAAGAAGGACTAGCGAGGTACGAGCAGTACTTC.

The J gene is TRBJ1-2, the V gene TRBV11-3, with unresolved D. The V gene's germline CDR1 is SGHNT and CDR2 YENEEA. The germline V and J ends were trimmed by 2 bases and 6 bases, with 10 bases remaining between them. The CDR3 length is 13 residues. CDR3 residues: CASSLWEIDGYTF. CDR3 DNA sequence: TGTGCCAGCAGCTTATGGGAGATAGATGGCTACACCTTC.

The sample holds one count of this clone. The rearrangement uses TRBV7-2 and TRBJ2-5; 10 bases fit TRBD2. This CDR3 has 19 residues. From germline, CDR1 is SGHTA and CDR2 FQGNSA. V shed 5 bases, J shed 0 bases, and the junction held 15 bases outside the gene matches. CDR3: CASSQASGRRGGYQETQYF. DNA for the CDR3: TGTGCCAGCAGCCAAGCTAGCGGGAGAAGGGGGGGTTACCAAGAGACCCAGTACTTC.

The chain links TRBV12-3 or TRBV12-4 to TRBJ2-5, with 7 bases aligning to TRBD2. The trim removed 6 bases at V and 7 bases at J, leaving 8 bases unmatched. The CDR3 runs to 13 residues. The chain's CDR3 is CASRVRELGTQYF. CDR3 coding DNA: TGTGCCAGCAGAGTGCGGGAGCTTGGGACCCAGTACTTC.

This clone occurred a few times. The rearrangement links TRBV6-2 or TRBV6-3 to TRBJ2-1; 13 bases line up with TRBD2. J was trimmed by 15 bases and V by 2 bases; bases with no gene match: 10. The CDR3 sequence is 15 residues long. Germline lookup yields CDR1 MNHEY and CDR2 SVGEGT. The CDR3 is CASSYEWTSGRWLFF. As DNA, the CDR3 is TGTGCCAGCAGTTACGAGTGGACTAGCGGGAGATGGCTGTTCTTC.

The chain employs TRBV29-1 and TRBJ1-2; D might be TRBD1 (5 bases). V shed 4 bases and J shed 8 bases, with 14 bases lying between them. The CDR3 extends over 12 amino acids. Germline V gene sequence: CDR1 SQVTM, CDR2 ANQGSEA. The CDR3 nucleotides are TGCAGCGTTGTGGCCGGGGGATCGGGCTACACCTTC. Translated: CSVVAGGSGYTF.

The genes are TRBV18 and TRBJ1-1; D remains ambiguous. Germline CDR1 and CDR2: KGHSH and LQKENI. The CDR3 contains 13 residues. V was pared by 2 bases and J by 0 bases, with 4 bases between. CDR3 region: CASSPAMNTEAFF. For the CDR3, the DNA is TGTGCCAGCTCACCAGCGATGAACACTGAAGCTTTCTTT.

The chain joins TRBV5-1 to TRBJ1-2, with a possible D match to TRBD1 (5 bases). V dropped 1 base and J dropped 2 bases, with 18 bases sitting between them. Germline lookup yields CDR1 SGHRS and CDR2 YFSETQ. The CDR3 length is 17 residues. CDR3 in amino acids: CASSLWVTDLANYGYTF. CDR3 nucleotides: TGCGCCAGCAGCTTGTGGGTGACAGACCTCGCGAACTATGGCTACACCTTC.

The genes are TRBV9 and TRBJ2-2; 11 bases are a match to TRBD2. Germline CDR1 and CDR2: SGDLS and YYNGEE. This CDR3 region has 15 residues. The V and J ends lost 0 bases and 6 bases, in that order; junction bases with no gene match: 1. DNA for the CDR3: TGTGCCAGCAGCGTAGGGACTAGCGGGTCCGGGGAGCTGTTTTTT. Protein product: CASSVGTSGSGELFF.